This TCR beta chain was captured in a study of regulatory T cells in long-lasting Graves disease. Study-wide findings and caveats: Shared public clonotypes totalled 2,741 in persistent patients, compared with some 920 in new patients. Persistent disease was characterized by preferential usage of TRBV28, TRBJ1-2 and TRBJ2-5.

The authors built TCR beta libraries using iRepertoire HTBI primers and Arm-PCR of CDR3 regions. TCRdb redid the calling of the multiplex PCR reads with MiXCR, one entry per CDR3 protein. The sample lists 250,000 or so distinct CDR3 sequences, around 20% occurring once. This clonotype was observed once. Its specificity is unknown. This CDR3 has 17 residues. V trimming: 0 bases; J trimming: 3 bases; junction bases outside the gene matches: 5. Germline CDR1 and CDR2: SGHDT and YYEEEE. Time point in this sample: newly diagnosed GD, antithyroid drugs for less than 3 months. PBMC RNA was the source of the TCR library.

Sequencing used peripheral blood mononuclear cells (PBMCs), obtained at new diagnosis, from a patient treated with antithyroid drugs. The chain couples TRBV5-6 to TRBJ2-3, with 12 bases matching TRBD2. The receptor was derived from a female donor with Graves disease. CDR3 nucleotide sequence: TGTGCCAGCAGCTTGGCCCTAGCGGGAGGGTATACAGATACGCAGTATTTT. Its translation is CASSLALAGGYTDTQYF.